These 2 T cell receptor beta chains share one sample of origin, sequenced in a study of radiotherapy plus CTLA-4 blockade in lung cancer. Data came from immunoSEQ multiplex PCR; TCRdb stores just in-frame clones and leaves some out. This table holds about 93,000 clones, just over 85% found once. Material: peripheral blood, obtained from a patient treated with radiotherapy plus ipilimumab. These receptor sequences come from a human donor with non-small cell lung cancer that progressed on radiotherapy plus ipilimumab.

The chain recombines TRBV5-4 with TRBJ2-5, with TRBD2 matching over 7 bases. This CDR3 is built from 16 residues. Unmatched junction bases numbered 12, after V lost 2 bases and J lost 5 bases. The V gene's germline CDR1 is SGHNT and CDR2 YYREEE (reference sequence). The CDR3 spells CASSLITSAHGETQYF. As DNA, the CDR3 is TGTGCCAGCAGCTTAATTACTAGCGCTCATGGGGAGACCCAGTACTTC.

J is TRBJ1-1 and V is TRBV23-1; no firm D call. TRBV23-1 is filed as an ORF, its function uncertain. The CDR3 contains 14 residues. Trimming shortened V by 1 base and J by 5 bases, and 11 bases separated the two germline ends. CDR3 loop: CASSQYDPKTEAFF. The CDR3 DNA is TGCGCCAGCAGTCAATACGATCCAAAGACTGAAGCTTTCTTT.